This entry lists 31 T cell receptor beta chains sequenced from one sample in a study of T cell clones after liver transplantation. Sequenced by immunoSEQ multiplex PCR; TCRdb stores in-frame clones only, minus some. The sample yields 95,000 to 110,000 clones, 80% to 85% seen once. Specimen: CD4+ T cells from blood, collected before liver transplant. The source is a human donor who received a liver transplant.

The genes are TRBV7-9 and TRBJ2-5; 7 bases are shared with TRBD2. Per the germline V gene, CDR1 is SEHNR and CDR2 is FQNEAQ (reference sequence). The CDR3 is 15 amino acids. V gave up 3 bases and J gave up 2 bases; unmatched junction bases: 6. Here the CDR3 DNA reads TGTGCCAGCAGCTTGGGGCGGGGGATACAAGAGACCCAGTACTTC. Protein product: CASSLGRGIQETQYF.

The chain carries TRBV11-2 and TRBJ1-6; D is unresolved. The V and J ends lost 3 bases and 4 bases respectively, with 7 bases between them. Germline-derived CDR1 and CDR2 are SGHAT and FQNNGV. The CDR3 runs to 14 residues. DNA of the CDR3: TGTGCCAGCAGCTTGGCGGGATATAATTCACCCCTCCACTTT. Protein sequence: CASSLAGYNSPLHF.

The J gene is TRBJ2-1, the V gene TRBV19, with D possibly being TRBD1 (6 bases). The ends were cut back, 4 bases at V and 8 bases at J, with 12 bases in the middle. Per germline, CDR1 LNHDA and CDR2 SQIVND (reference sequence). The CDR3 is made up of 13 amino acids. The CDR3 bases are TGTGCCAGTAGTAAGGGACACGCCGATGAGCAGTTCTTC. It encodes CASSKGHADEQFF.

This rearrangement joins TRBV27 to TRBJ2-5, with D possibly being TRBD2 (7 bases). Germline CDR1 reads MNHEY; CDR2 reads SMNVEV (reference sequence). The CDR3 runs to 14 residues. With 6 bases removed from V and 4 bases from J, the gap between germline ends came to 15 bases. The CDR3 DNA is TGTGCCAGCAGAAGGGGGGGGGCCTCAGAGACCCAGTACTTC. Translating it yields CASRRGGASETQYF.

The rearrangement uses TRBV7-8 and TRBJ1-1; D is uncertain. Between the trimmed V and J ends, which lost 0 bases and 5 bases, there was a span of 10 bases. This CDR3 is built from 14 residues. From germline, CDR1 is SGHVS and CDR2 FQNEAQ. The CDR3 protein is CASSLAGGGTEAFF. CDR3 nucleotide sequence: TGTGCCAGCAGCTTAGCAGGAGGAGGGACTGAAGCTTTCTTT. Full variable domain (missing parts from reference TRBV7-8 and TRBJ1-1): GAGVSQSPRYKVAKRGQDVALRCDPISGHVSLFWYQQALGQGPEFLTYFQNEAQLDKSGLPSDRFFAERPEGSVSTLKIQRTQQEDSAVYLCASSLAGGGTEAFFGQGTRLTVV.

The CDR3 DNA sequence: TGCAGCGTTGGGGGGTTTAGCAATCAGCCCCAGCATTTT. It is translated as CSVGGFSNQPQHF. V and J are TRBV29-1 and TRBJ1-5; weak D call: TRBD1 (5 bases). Germline values: CDR1 SQVTM, CDR2 ANQGSEA. The V end lost 4 bases, the J end lost 0 bases, and 7 bases lay between the germline ends. This CDR3 has 13 amino acids.

This clone was found once. The chain links TRBV14 to TRBJ2-5; TRBD1 or TRBD2 may be the D gene (5 bases each). Deletions cut 1 base from V and 4 bases from J, with 16 bases between. CDR3 length: 16 residues. Germline loops: CDR1 SGHDN, CDR2 FVKESK. CDR3 amino acids: CASSQVLKGLAETQYF. CDR3 sequence (DNA): TGTGCCAGCAGCCAAGTTTTAAAGGGGCTAGCAGAGACCCAGTACTTC.

The chain employs TRBV6-5 and TRBJ2-7; D is undetermined. The CDR3 extends over 15 amino acids. Germline CDR1 and CDR2: MNHEY and SVGAGI. Trimming pared 11 bases from V and 0 bases from J, leaving 20 bases between. The CDR3 region has the DNA TGTGCCGAGCAGTCTAAGGGCGAAAGCTCCTACGAGCAGTACTTC. Its protein is CAEQSKGESSYEQYF.

There are many counts of this clone. The V call is TRBV19, the J call TRBJ2-5, with TRBD2 matching 8 bases. CDR3 size: 13 residues. V trimming: 9 bases; J trimming: 4 bases; junction bases outside the gene matches: 7. Germline lookup yields CDR1 LNHDA and CDR2 SQIVND (reference sequence). The CDR3: CASGGGLTETQYF. As DNA, the CDR3 is TGTGCCAGCGGCGGGGGGCTAACAGAGACCCAGTACTTC.

The chain uses TRBV5-1 and TRBJ2-1; possible D gene TRBD2, 6 bases. The CDR3 totals 12 residues. In germline, CDR1 is SGHRS, CDR2 YFSETQ. V was pared by 5 bases and J by 8 bases, with 11 bases between. The DNA for the CDR3 is TGCGCCAGCAGAAGAGGGGAGGATGAGCAGTTCTTC. This sequence encodes CASRRGEDEQFF. Together with reference TRBV5-1 and TRBJ2-1, the CDR3 gives the full variable domain: KAGVTQTPRYLIKTRGQQVTLSCSPISGHRSVSWYQQTPGQGLQFLFEYFSETQRNKGNFPGRFSGRQFSNSRSEMNVSTLELGDSALYLCASRRGEDEQFFGPGTRLTVL.

This clone was counted between two and nine times. J is TRBJ1-2 and V is TRBV5-6; perhaps TRBD1 as D (5 bases). The CDR3 totals 14 residues. Germline CDR1 is SGHDT and CDR2 is YYEEEE. V lost 1 base to trimming and J lost 8 bases, with 15 bases between them. This CDR3 is CASSLTGAPVGYTF. DNA for the CDR3: TGTGCCAGCAGCTTGACCGGGGCCCCGGTCGGCTACACCTTC.

This rearrangement joins TRBV10-3 to TRBJ1-2, with 8 bases that match TRBD1. This CDR3 spans 13 amino acids. Germline V lookup: CDR1 ENHRY, CDR2 SYGVKD. J lost 8 bases, V lost 4 bases, and 6 bases had no gene match. Here the CDR3 reads CAISAGTGRGYTF. The DNA of the CDR3 is TGTGCCATCAGTGCTGGGACAGGACGAGGCTACACCTTC.

The V and J genes are TRBV6-5 and TRBJ1-2; the D is unclear. The CDR3 spans 10 residues. CDR1 and CDR2 from the germline V gene are MNHEY and SVGAGI. Trimming removed 6 bases from V and 8 bases from J, with 7 bases in between. The CDR3 sequence is CASRGTGYTF. DNA of the CDR3: TGTGCCAGCAGGGGAACGGGCTACACCTTC.

This clone was detected a few times. J is TRBJ1-5 and V is TRBV15; possible D gene TRBD1, 5 bases. CDR3 length equals 17 residues. V lost 1 base, J lost 6 bases, and 19 bases lay in between. Germline lookup yields CDR1 LNHNV and CDR2 YYDKDF (reference sequence). CDR3 nucleotide sequence: TGTGCCACCAGCAGAGGTTCCACCGGGTTTGGGGGTCAGCCCCAGCATTTT. Protein product: CATSRGSTGFGGQPQHF.

The chain uses TRBV5-4 and TRBJ2-1; 12 positions agree with TRBD2. Per the germline V gene, CDR1 is SGHNT and CDR2 is YYREEE (reference sequence). The CDR3 totals 19 residues. V lost 3 bases, J lost 0 bases, and 10 bases stayed unmatched. The CDR3 spells CASSSRRASGRVSYNEQFF. In nucleotides, the CDR3 is TGTGCCAGCAGCTCCCGCCGGGCTAGCGGGAGGGTCTCCTACAATGAGCAGTTCTTC. Full variable domain (remainder filled in from reference TRBV5-4 and TRBJ2-1): ETGVTQSPTHLIKTRGQQVTLRCSSQSGHNTVSWYQQALGQGPQFIFQYYREEENGRGNFPPRFSGLQFPNYSSELNVNALELDDSALYLCASSSRRASGRVSYNEQFFGPGTRLTVL.

In DNA, the CDR3 is TGTGCCAGCAGCTCGGGGGGTGGCTACACCTTC. This encodes CASSSGGGYTF. The rearrangement joins TRBV7-9 to TRBJ1-2, with TRBD1 as a possible D gene (5 bases). Germline-derived CDR1 and CDR2 are SEHNR and FQNEAQ (reference sequence). Between the trimmed V and J ends, which lost 4 bases and 7 bases, there was a span of 7 bases. The CDR3 totals 11 residues.

V is TRBV4-2 and J is TRBJ2-2, with D unresolved. There are 15 residues in the CDR3. V shed 0 bases and J shed 2 bases, with 7 bases lying between them. CDR1 and CDR2 (germline): LGHNA, YNFKEQ. This CDR3 is CASSQESSNTGELFF. CDR3 nucleotides: TGTGCCAGCAGCCAAGAGAGCAGCAACACCGGGGAGCTGTTTTTT.

This clone was seen only a few times. The chain uses TRBV30 and TRBJ2-7, with D possibly matching TRBD1 (5 bases). The length of the CDR3 is 13 residues. Germline CDR1 GTSNPN, CDR2 SVGIG (reference sequence). The germline V and J ends were trimmed by 1 base and 2 bases, with 9 bases remaining between them. CDR3 loop: CAWSGGGAYEQYF. DNA for the CDR3: TGTGCCTGGAGTGGGGGCGGAGCCTACGAGCAGTACTTC.

The rearrangement uses TRBV10-1 and TRBJ1-2, with TRBD1 matching over 9 bases. The trim removed 9 bases at V and 6 bases at J, leaving 17 bases unmatched. The CDR3 is 16 residues long. Germline CDR1 and CDR2: WNHNN and SYGVQD (reference sequence). CDR3 nucleotide sequence: TGCGCCAGAAACGAACAGGGGGCGAAAGAATTTGATGGCTACACCTTC. It specifies CARNEQGAKEFDGYTF.

The chain has TRBV28 and TRBJ2-7; D call uncertain. V dropped 8 bases and J dropped 1 base, with 15 bases sitting between them. Germline V gene sequence: CDR1 MDHEN, CDR2 SYDVKM. The CDR3 is 14 amino acids. This chain's CDR3 is CASGEGLISYEQYF. DNA for the CDR3: TGTGCCAGCGGGGAAGGGTTAATTTCCTACGAGCAGTACTTC.

This clone was picked up one time. J is TRBJ1-5 and V is TRBV5-6; 9 bases are a match to TRBD1. J was trimmed by 10 bases and V by 2 bases; bases with no gene match: 7. Germline CDR1 reads SGHDT; CDR2 reads YYEEEE. The length of the CDR3 is 14 residues. CDR3: CASSLTGGEGPQHF. In DNA form, the CDR3 reads TGTGCCAGCAGCTTAACAGGGGGCGAGGGTCCCCAGCATTTT. The complete variable domain, with remaining parts taken from reference TRBV5-6 and TRBJ1-5, reads DAGVTQSPTHLIKTRGQQVTLRCSPKSGHDTVSWYQQALGQGPQFIFQYYEEEERQRGNFPDRFSGHQFPNYSSELNVNALLLGDSALYLCASSLTGGEGPQHFGDGTRLSIL.

The chain is built from TRBV2 and TRBJ2-3; D is unclear. V was clipped by 6 bases and J by 0 bases, with 13 bases between them. The CDR3 consists of 15 residues. Germline V gene lookup returns CDR1 SNHLY and CDR2 FYNNEI. CDR3 DNA sequence: TGTGCCAGCAGGGCAGACTTGACTAGCACAGATACGCAGTATTTT. Protein product: CASRADLTSTDTQYF. The full variable domain, rest sourced from reference TRBV2 and TRBJ2-3, is EPEVTQTPSHQVTQMGQEVILRCVPISNHLYFYWYRQILGQKVEFLVSFYNNEISEKSEIFDDQFSVERPDGSNFTLKIRSTKLEDSAMYFCASRADLTSTDTQYFGPGTRLTVL.

The chain is built from TRBV2 and TRBJ1-3; D is unclear. Trimming took off 0 bases at V and 4 bases at J, with 4 bases between the two ends. The CDR3 sequence is 13 residues long. Germline V gives CDR1 SNHLY, CDR2 FYNNEI. The CDR3 region is CASSEARGNTIYF. The CDR3, as DNA: TGTGCCAGCAGTGAAGCGCGAGGAAACACCATATATTTT.

This chain links TRBV12-5 with TRBJ2-7; D not certain. The ends were cut back, 0 bases at V and 3 bases at J, with 18 bases in the middle. The CDR3 length is 17 residues. From germline, CDR1 is LGHNT and CDR2 FRNRAP. The CDR3 DNA is TGTGCTAGTGGTTTGGTACTGAAGGGTTGGAACGACTACGAGCAGTACTTC. Translating gives CASGLVLKGWNDYEQYF.

The chain links TRBV18 to TRBJ2-5; possible D gene TRBD2, 6 bases. In germline, CDR1 is KGHSH, CDR2 LQKENI. V lost 5 bases and J lost 5, with 15 bases in between. The length of the CDR3 is 14 residues. Written as DNA, the CDR3 is TGTGCCAGCTCAGGATACAGCCGGGGGGAGACCCAGTACTTC. Protein sequence: CASSGYSRGETQYF.

The rearrangement uses TRBV7-8 and TRBJ1-2; a possible D gene is TRBD1 (6 bases). The CDR3 has 14 residues. The V and J ends lost 4 bases and 4 bases respectively, with 13 bases between them. Germline V lookup: CDR1 SGHVS, CDR2 FQNEAQ. The CDR3 loop reads CASSYRTEGYGYTF. The CDR3 nucleotides are TGTGCCAGCAGCTACCGGACAGAGGGCTATGGCTACACCTTC.

This chain joins TRBV7-3 and TRBJ2-1; 7 positions agree with TRBD1. Germline V gene sequence: CDR1 SGHTA, CDR2 FQGTGA. The CDR3 runs 12 residues. V was clipped by 5 bases and J by 9 bases; unmatched bases: 4. The CDR3 loop reads CASSTGDGEQFF. DNA of the CDR3: TGTGCCAGCAGCACAGGGGATGGTGAGCAGTTCTTC.

The gene calls are TRBV6-5 and TRBJ1-2; D not resolved. Per the germline V gene, CDR1 is MNHEY and CDR2 is SVGAGI. V lost 4 bases to trimming and J lost 4 bases, with 10 bases between them. The CDR3 has 13 amino acids. The CDR3 sequence is CASSFPRGYGYTF. The CDR3 DNA reads TGTGCCAGCAGTTTCCCTCGAGGCTATGGCTACACCTTC.

The rearrangement links TRBV11-2 to TRBJ2-7; TRBD2 aligns across 10 bases. Germline V gene data show CDR1 as SGHAT and CDR2 as FQNNGV. Trimming at V came to 2 bases and at J to 6 bases, leaving 10 bases not matched to a gene. CDR3 size: 16 residues. The CDR3 loop is CASSLRSSGSGGEQYF. CDR3 bases: TGTGCCAGCAGCTTAAGGTCTAGCGGGAGTGGGGGCGAGCAGTACTTC.

V and J are TRBV11-2 and TRBJ1-3; D is undetermined. The length of the CDR3 is 15 residues. From germline, CDR1 is SGHAT and CDR2 FQNNGV. The ends were cut back, 5 bases at V and 4 bases at J, with 15 bases in the middle. The CDR3 region is CASSPARGGGNTIYF. Here the CDR3 DNA reads TGTGCCAGCAGCCCAGCGCGGGGTGGGGGAAACACCATATATTTT.

The V call is TRBV6-5, the J call TRBJ2-1; 10 bases line up with TRBD2. The ends lost 6 bases at V and 7 bases at J; junction bases unmatched: 6. This CDR3 is 14 amino acids long. The V gene's germline CDR1 is MNHEY and CDR2 SVGAGI. The DNA of the CDR3 is TGTGCCAGCAGGCCTAGCGGGGGAGGGAATGAGCAGTTCTTC. Encoded protein: CASRPSGGGNEQFF.